Below are 32 T cell receptor beta chains sequenced from a single sample in a study of blood T cell repertoires in COVID-19. Some clones are missing from TCRdb's copy, which holds only in-frame ones; the method was immunoSEQ multiplex PCR. The table shows 310,000 or so clones, with about 91% occurring only once. The sequenced material came from PBMCs or T cells enriched from blood (not recorded which). These receptors were obtained from a woman between 40 and 50 years old who had recovered from COVID-19.

The chain uses TRBV2 and TRBJ1-5; the match to TRBD1 covers 11 bases. The CDR3 is 15 amino acids. J lost 10 bases, V lost 5 bases, and 10 bases had no gene match. The V gene's germline CDR1 is SNHLY and CDR2 FYNNEI. The CDR3 sequence is CASSSGQGAWEPQHF. The CDR3 DNA is TGTGCCAGCAGTTCAGGACAGGGGGCGTGGGAACCCCAGCATTTT.

As DNA, the CDR3 is TGTGCCAGCAGCTTATCCCTTCCTCTGGGGGGCAATGAGCAGTTCTTC. Its protein is CASSLSLPLGGNEQFF. The chain carries TRBV7-3 and TRBJ2-1; TRBD2 is a possible D gene (6 bases). The V and J ends lost 2 bases and 6 bases respectively, with 17 bases between them. The V gene's germline CDR1 is SGHTA and CDR2 FQGTGA. The CDR3 runs 16 residues.

This clone was picked up one time. This chain uses TRBV28 with TRBJ1-1, with D uncertain. Germline V gene lookup returns CDR1 MDHEN and CDR2 SYDVKM. The CDR3 has 16 residues. The V end was cut by 2 bases, the J end by 2 bases, with 15 bases between. The DNA of the CDR3 is TGTGCCAGCAGTTTACGATCGGCGGGGTTTAACACTGAAGCTTTCTTT. Amino acid sequence: CASSLRSAGFNTEAFF.

The gene calls are TRBV20-1 and TRBJ2-5, with D hard to call. Germline V gives CDR1 DFQATT, CDR2 SNEGSKA (reference sequence). The CDR3 has 12 residues. The V end was cut by 3 bases, the J end by 5 bases, with 10 bases between. The CDR3 region is CSASSVSETQYF. The CDR3, as DNA: TGCAGTGCTAGTTCGGTGTCGGAGACCCAGTACTTC.

This chain connects TRBV11-2 to TRBJ2-5; D is perhaps TRBD1 (5 bases). V was shortened by 2 bases and J by 2 bases, with 12 bases between the two germline ends. Germline V gene data show CDR1 as SGHAT and CDR2 as FQNNGV. The CDR3 loop spans 15 amino acids. The CDR3 DNA sequence: TGTGCCAGCAGCTTAAACTCAGGGTTACAAGAGACCCAGTACTTC. This translates into CASSLNSGLQETQYF.

V usage is TRBV11-3 and J usage is TRBJ2-1; TRBD2 matches at 10 bases. The CDR3 runs to 16 residues. Per germline, CDR1 SGHNT and CDR2 YENEEA. Trimming took 5 bases from V and 7 from J; bases not matched to a gene: 11. CDR3 nucleotides: TGTGCCAGCAGCCTCAGGAGTAGCGGGAGGACGAATGAGCAGTTCTTC. Its protein product is CASSLRSSGRTNEQFF.

The count of this clone is one. The chain combines TRBV5-5 with TRBJ2-4; 11 bases match TRBD2. With V trimmed by 1 base and J by 6 bases, 3 bases remained unmatched. The CDR3 contains 15 residues. CDR1 and CDR2 from the germline V gene are SGHKS and YYEKEE (reference sequence). CDR3 sequence: CASSLSLAGVNIQYF. The CDR3 bases are TGTGCCAGCAGCTTGTCACTAGCGGGAGTAAACATTCAGTACTTC.

This chain uses TRBV3-1 (or the pseudogene TRBV3-2) with TRBJ1-5; weak D call: TRBD1 (5 bases). This CDR3 has 12 amino acids. CDR1 is LGHDT, CDR2 YNNKEL, per germline (reference sequence). V dropped 4 bases and J dropped 4 bases, with 5 bases sitting between them. The CDR3 coding sequence is TGTGCCAGCAGCCGACAGAATCAGCCCCAGCATTTT. It translates to CASSRQNQPQHF.

This clone was found a few times. CDR3 in amino acids: CASSVATQGPGNTIYF. The CDR3 nucleotides are TGTGCCAGCAGCGTAGCTACACAGGGACCTGGAAACACCATATATTTT. The chain couples TRBV9 to TRBJ1-3; possible D gene TRBD1, 6 bases. Germline CDR1 reads SGDLS; CDR2 reads YYNGEE. The germline V and J ends were trimmed by 0 bases and 2 bases, with 12 bases remaining between them. This CDR3 is built from 16 residues.

The chain combines TRBV5-1 with TRBJ1-6, with D perhaps TRBD1 (6 bases). CDR3 length: 17 amino acids. V was clipped by 0 bases and J by 10 bases, with 20 bases between them. Germline V lookup: CDR1 SGHRS, CDR2 YFSETQ. The CDR3 sequence is CASSLEGVGRDGSPLHF. The CDR3 DNA reads as TGCGCCAGCAGCTTGGAGGGGGTCGGCAGGGACGGGTCACCCCTCCACTTT. The whole variable domain, remainder taken from reference TRBV5-1 and TRBJ1-6, is KAGVTQTPRYLIKTRGQQVTLSCSPISGHRSVSWYQQTPGQGLQFLFEYFSETQRNKGNFPGRFSGRQFSNSRSEMNVSTLELGDSALYLCASSLEGVGRDGSPLHFGNGTRLTVT.

The chain carries TRBV7-9 and TRBJ2-7; D may be TRBD1 (6 bases). The germline V gene encodes CDR1 SEHNR and CDR2 FQNEAQ (reference sequence). The CDR3 loop spans 16 amino acids. V was clipped by 7 bases and J by 2 bases, with 21 bases between them. CDR3 DNA sequence: TGTGCCAGCAATGGAGGTGGGTGGCAGGGGCCCTACGAGCAGTACTTC. This sequence encodes CASNGGGWQGPYEQYF.

This clone is a singleton in its sample. The chain carries TRBV5-4 and TRBJ2-7; D gene uncertain. The V gene's germline CDR1 is SGHNT and CDR2 YYREEE (reference sequence). This CDR3 spans 16 amino acids. V lost 1 base and J lost 0, with 14 bases in between. The CDR3 loop is CASSLSARRSSYEQYF. CDR3 sequence (DNA): TGTGCCAGCAGCTTGAGTGCACGGAGAAGCTCCTACGAGCAGTACTTC.

This sequence joins TRBV2 and TRBJ2-3, with 9 bases that match TRBD2. J was trimmed by 1 base and V by 5 bases; bases with no gene match: 7. Looked up from germline, CDR1 is SNHLY and CDR2 is FYNNEI. There are 16 residues in the CDR3. The CDR3: CASSYLSSGGTDTQYF. CDR3 sequence (DNA): TGTGCCAGCAGTTACCTGTCTAGCGGGGGCACAGATACGCAGTATTTT. Full variable domain (rest looked up from reference TRBV2 and TRBJ2-3): EPEVTQTPSHQVTQMGQEVILRCVPISNHLYFYWYRQILGQKVEFLVSFYNNEISEKSEIFDDQFSVERPDGSNFTLKIRSTKLEDSAMYFCASSYLSSGGTDTQYFGPGTRLTVL.

This clone has only a few counts. The chain recombines TRBV20-1 with TRBJ2-7, with unresolved D. V lost 3 bases and J lost 2, with 5 bases in between. This CDR3 is built from 11 residues. CDR1 DFQATT and CDR2 SNEGSKA come from the germline V gene (reference sequence). The CDR3 sequence: CSASVAYEQYF. The CDR3 coding sequence is TGCAGTGCTAGCGTCGCCTACGAGCAGTACTTC.

The CDR3 here is CASGSQGMNTEAFF. The CDR3 region has the DNA TGTGCTAGTGGTTCACAGGGGATGAACACTGAAGCTTTCTTT. This chain uses TRBV12-5 with TRBJ1-1, with 7 nucleotides matching TRBD1. The CDR3 is made up of 14 amino acids. The V gene end was trimmed by 4 bases and the J gene end by 0 bases; junction bases not matched to a gene: 2. The germline CDR1 and CDR2 sequences are LGHNT and FRNRAP.

This chain connects TRBV5-8 to TRBJ1-3; D not resolved. The germline gives CDR1 SGHTS, CDR2 YDEGEE. CDR3 length: 13 residues. The ends were cut back, 5 bases at V and 4 bases at J, with 10 bases in the middle. CDR3 in amino acids: CASRNFGGNTIYF. The CDR3 DNA follows: TGTGCCAGCAGGAATTTCGGGGGAAACACCATATATTTT.

The chain combines TRBV4-2 with TRBJ2-3, with D possibly TRBD1 on 6 matching bases. The CDR3 sequence is 16 residues long. Trimming removed 4 bases from V and 0 bases from J, with 14 bases in between. CDR1 and CDR2 from the germline V gene are LGHNA and YNFKEQ. This CDR3 reads CASSLVLDSSTDTQYF. CDR3 bases: TGTGCCAGCAGCCTAGTTTTGGACAGCAGCACAGATACGCAGTATTTT.

The CDR3 here is CASSLLGSGSNVETQYF. The DNA of the CDR3 is TGCGCCAGCAGCTTGCTAGGGAGCGGGAGCAACGTAGAGACCCAGTACTTC. The chain links TRBV5-1 to TRBJ2-5; TRBD2 agrees at 8 bases. The CDR3 totals 17 residues. V trimming: 1 base; J trimming: 4 bases; junction bases outside the gene matches: 12. CDR1 and CDR2 from the germline V gene are SGHRS and YFSETQ. The full variable domain, in which reference TRBV5-1 and TRBJ2-5 provide the parts outside the CDR3, is KAGVTQTPRYLIKTRGQQVTLSCSPISGHRSVSWYQQTPGQGLQFLFEYFSETQRNKGNFPGRFSGRQFSNSRSEMNVSTLELGDSALYLCASSLLGSGSNVETQYFGPGTRLLVL.

The chain joins TRBV15 to TRBJ1-2; D call uncertain. CDR1 is LNHNV, CDR2 YYDKDF, per germline (reference sequence). The CDR3 sequence is 13 residues long. Trimming took 2 bases from V and 5 from J, leaving 9 bases between them. As DNA, the CDR3 is TGTGCCACCAGCAGAACAGACACGTATGGCTACACCTTC. This codes for CATSRTDTYGYTF. Based on the CDR3 plus reference TRBV15 and TRBJ1-2, the full variable domain is DAMVIQNPRYQVTQFGKPVTLSCSQTLNHNVMYWYQQKSSQAPKLLFHYYDKDFNNEADTPDNFQSRRPNTSFCFLDIRSPGLGDTAMYLCATSRTDTYGYTFGSGTRLTVV.

This clone was recorded only once. The V gene is TRBV20-1, the J gene TRBJ2-1; 8 nucleotides match TRBD1. The CDR3 covers 11 residues. Losses at the gene ends were 5 bases for V and 7 bases for J; bases not matched to a gene: 1. Germline-derived CDR1 and CDR2 are DFQATT and SNEGSKA (reference sequence). CDR3 DNA: TGCAGTGCTTACAGGGGGAATGAGCAGTTCTTC. It yields the protein CSAYRGNEQFF.

The chain carries TRBV12-3 or TRBV12-4 and TRBJ1-2; no clear D. This CDR3 comprises 13 residues. V lost 7 bases and J lost 7, with 16 bases in between. The CDR3 loop reads CASTFALVSGYTF. In DNA, the CDR3 is TGTGCCAGCACCTTTGCACTCGTGAGTGGCTACACCTTC.

The J gene is TRBJ2-7, the V gene TRBV7-9; possibly TRBD2 for D (5 bases). The length of the CDR3 is 13 residues. The V end lost 5 bases, the J end lost 3 bases, and 11 bases lay between the germline ends. Per the germline V gene, CDR1 is SEHNR and CDR2 is FQNEAQ (reference sequence). CDR3 in DNA: TGTGCCAGCAGCACTAGACTGATCTACGAGCAGTACTTC. Amino acid sequence: CASSTRLIYEQYF. The entire variable domain, with the rest obtained from reference TRBV7-9 and TRBJ2-7, is as follows: DTGVSQNPRHKITKRGQNVTFRCDPISEHNRLYWYRQTLGQGPEFLTYFQNEAQLEKSRLLSDRFSAERPKGSFSTLEIQRTEQGDSAMYLCASSTRLIYEQYFGPGTRLTVT.

V usage is TRBV6-5 and J usage is TRBJ2-4, with a weak D call TRBD1 (5 bases). The CDR3 covers 15 residues. Trimming cost V 2 bases and J 6 bases, with 14 bases left between them. In germline, CDR1 is MNHEY, CDR2 SVGAGI. The CDR3 here is CASSYLPGQGNIQYF. The CDR3 DNA reads as TGTGCCAGCAGTTACCTTCCAGGGCAGGGAAACATTCAGTACTTC.

This clone appeared once. V and J are TRBV28 and TRBJ1-5; 9 positions match TRBD1. The CDR3 has 15 residues. Germline CDR1 MDHEN, CDR2 SYDVKM. J gave up 4 bases and V 7 bases, and 8 bases lay outside the gene matches. The CDR3 DNA sequence: TGTGCCAGCACCTTATACAGGGGGCTGAATCAGCCCCAGCATTTT. Translation: CASTLYRGLNQPQHF.

This rearrangement joins TRBV7-9 to TRBJ2-1; 9 bases line up with TRBD2. Trimming at V came to 4 bases and at J to 3 bases, leaving 4 bases not matched to a gene. Germline CDR1 is SEHNR and CDR2 is FQNEAQ (reference sequence). The CDR3 totals 15 residues. CDR3 sequence: CASSSLAGHYNEQFF. CDR3 in DNA: TGTGCCAGCAGCTCTCTAGCGGGACACTACAATGAGCAGTTCTTC.

The count of this clone is one. The CDR3 DNA reads as TGTGCCAGCAGCCAAACAGTGGCCCTACCCCAAGAGACCCAGTACTTC. This encodes CASSQTVALPQETQYF. V is TRBV3-1 (or the pseudogene TRBV3-2) and J is TRBJ2-5; D unclear. V shed 2 bases and J shed 1 base, with 14 bases lying between them. The CDR3 contains 16 residues. Germline assignment: CDR1 LGHDT and CDR2 YNNKEL (reference sequence).

In its sample, this clone was seen once. J is TRBJ2-1 and V is TRBV9, with 13 nucleotides matching TRBD2. Germline assignment: CDR1 SGDLS and CDR2 YYNGEE. The ends lost 0 bases at V and 3 bases at J; junction bases unmatched: 6. CDR3 size: 18 residues. CDR3 sequence reads: CASSVGGLAGAYYNEQFF. CDR3 coding DNA: TGTGCCAGCAGCGTAGGCGGACTAGCGGGAGCGTACTACAATGAGCAGTTCTTC.

The V and J genes are TRBV18 and TRBJ2-2; D gene uncertain. The germline CDR1 and CDR2 sequences are KGHSH and LQKENI. V was trimmed by 3 bases and J by 1 base, leaving 3 bases between them. The CDR3 contains 13 residues. CDR3 nucleotide sequence: TGTGCCAGCTCACCTCAGAACACCGGGGAGCTGTTTTTT. Translating it yields CASSPQNTGELFF. The whole variable domain, remainder taken from reference TRBV18 and TRBJ2-2, is NAGVMQNPRHLVRRRGQEARLRCSPMKGHSHVYWYRQLPEEGLKFMVYLQKENIIDESGMPKERFSAEFPKEGPSILRIQQVVRGDSAAYFCASSPQNTGELFFGEGSRLTVL.

This clone showed up just once. This rearrangement joins TRBV30 to TRBJ2-1, with D hard to call. The germline V and J ends were trimmed by 7 bases and 0 bases, with 10 bases remaining between them. This CDR3 is 13 amino acids long. The V gene's germline CDR1 is GTSNPN and CDR2 SVGIG (reference sequence). This CDR3 is CAFVISSYNEQFF. In DNA, the CDR3 is TGTGCCTTCGTTATTAGCTCCTACAATGAGCAGTTCTTC. The complete variable domain, with remaining parts taken from reference TRBV30 and TRBJ2-1, reads SQTIHQWPATLVQPVGSPLSLECTVEGTSNPNLYWYRQAAGRGLQLLFYSVGIGQISSEVPQNLSASRPQDRQFILSSKKLLLSDSGFYLCAFVISSYNEQFFGPGTRLTVL.

The chain carries TRBV25-1 and TRBJ1-4; D possibly corresponds to TRBD1 (6 bases). This CDR3 comprises 14 residues. From germline, CDR1 is MGHDK and CDR2 SYGVNS. V was clipped by 6 bases and J by 1 base, with 9 bases between them. CDR3 protein: CASRRGGTNEKLFF. The DNA for the CDR3 is TGTGCCAGCAGGAGAGGGGGAACTAATGAAAAACTGTTTTTT.

The V and J genes are TRBV28 and TRBJ2-4, with 11 nucleotides matching TRBD1. Per germline, CDR1 MDHEN and CDR2 SYDVKM. The CDR3 has 15 amino acids. J was trimmed by 8 bases and V by 3 bases; bases with no gene match: 6. The CDR3 bases are TGTGCCAGCAGTTTTAGGGGACAGGGGGAATACATTCAGTACTTC. It translates to CASSFRGQGEYIQYF.

The chain carries TRBV2 and TRBJ2-7; 12 bases are a match to TRBD1. The length of the CDR3 is 16 residues. CDR1 SNHLY and CDR2 FYNNEI come from the germline V gene. V was clipped by 3 bases and J by 3 bases; unmatched bases: 6. The CDR3 DNA reads TGTGCCAGCAGTGACGCGGGACAGGGGGCTGACTACGAGCAGTACTTC. This codes for CASSDAGQGADYEQYF.